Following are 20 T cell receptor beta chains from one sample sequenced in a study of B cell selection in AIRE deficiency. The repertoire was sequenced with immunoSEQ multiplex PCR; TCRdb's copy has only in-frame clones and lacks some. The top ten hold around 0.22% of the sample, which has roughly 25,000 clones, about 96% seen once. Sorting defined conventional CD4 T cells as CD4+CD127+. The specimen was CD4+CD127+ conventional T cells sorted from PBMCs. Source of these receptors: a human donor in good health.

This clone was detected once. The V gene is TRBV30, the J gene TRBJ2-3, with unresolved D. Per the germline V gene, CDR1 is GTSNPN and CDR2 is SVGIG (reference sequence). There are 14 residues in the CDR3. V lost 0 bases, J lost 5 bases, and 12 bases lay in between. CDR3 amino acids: CAWSVQGGGDTQYF. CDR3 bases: TGTGCCTGGAGTGTACAAGGCGGTGGAGATACGCAGTATTTT. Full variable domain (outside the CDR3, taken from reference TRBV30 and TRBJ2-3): SQTIHQWPATLVQPVGSPLSLECTVEGTSNPNLYWYRQAAGRGLQLLFYSVGIGQISSEVPQNLSASRPQDRQFILSSKKLLLSDSGFYLCAWSVQGGGDTQYFGPGTRLTVL.

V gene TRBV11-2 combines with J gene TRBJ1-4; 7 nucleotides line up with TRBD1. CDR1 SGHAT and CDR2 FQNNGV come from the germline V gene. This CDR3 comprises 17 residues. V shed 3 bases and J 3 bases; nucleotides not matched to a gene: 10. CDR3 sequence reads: CASSFPGQTTSNEKLFF. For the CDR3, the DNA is TGTGCCAGCAGCTTTCCGGGACAGACGACCTCTAATGAAAAACTGTTTTTT.

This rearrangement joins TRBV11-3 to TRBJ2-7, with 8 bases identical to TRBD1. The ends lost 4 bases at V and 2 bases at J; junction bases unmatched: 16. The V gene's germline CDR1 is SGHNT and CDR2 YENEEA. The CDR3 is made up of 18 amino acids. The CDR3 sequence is CASSSLEPPGGKTYEQYF. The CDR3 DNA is TGTGCCAGCAGCTCCTTAGAACCCCCAGGGGGCAAAACCTACGAGCAGTACTTC. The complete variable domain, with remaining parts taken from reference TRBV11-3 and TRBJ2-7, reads EAGVVQSPRYKIIEKKQPVAFWCNPISGHNTLYWYLQNLGQGPELLIRYENEEAVDDSQLPKDRFSAERLKGVDSTLKIQPAELGDSAVYLCASSSLEPPGGKTYEQYFGPGTRLTVT.

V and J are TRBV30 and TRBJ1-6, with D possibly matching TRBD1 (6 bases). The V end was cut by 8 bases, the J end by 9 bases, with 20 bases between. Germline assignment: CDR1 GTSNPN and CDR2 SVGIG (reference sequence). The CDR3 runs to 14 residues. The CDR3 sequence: CAGGLGQPGSPLHF. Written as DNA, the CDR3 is TGTGCCGGGGGCCTAGGGCAGCCCGGTTCACCCCTCCACTTT.

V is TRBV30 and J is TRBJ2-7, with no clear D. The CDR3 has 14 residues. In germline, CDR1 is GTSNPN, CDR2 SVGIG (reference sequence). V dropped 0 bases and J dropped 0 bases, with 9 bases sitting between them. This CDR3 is CAWSVLGFSYEQYF. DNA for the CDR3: TGTGCCTGGAGTGTACTTGGATTCTCCTACGAGCAGTACTTC.

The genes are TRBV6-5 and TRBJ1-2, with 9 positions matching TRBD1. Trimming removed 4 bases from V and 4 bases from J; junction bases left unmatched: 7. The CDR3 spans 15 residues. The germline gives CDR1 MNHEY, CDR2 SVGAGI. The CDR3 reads CASSSQGAWVYGYTF. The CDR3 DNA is TGTGCCAGCAGTTCACAGGGGGCGTGGGTCTATGGCTACACCTTC.

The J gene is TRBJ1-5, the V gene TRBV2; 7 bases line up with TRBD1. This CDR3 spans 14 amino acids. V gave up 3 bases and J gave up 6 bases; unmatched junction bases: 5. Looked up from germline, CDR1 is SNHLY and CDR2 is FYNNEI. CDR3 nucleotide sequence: TGTGCCAGCAGTGACACAGGGGTGGGTCAGCCCCAGCATTTT. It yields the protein CASSDTGVGQPQHF.

In DNA form, the CDR3 reads TGTGCCAGCAGCTTTGGGGCGGAGCAGTACTTC. It yields the protein CASSFGAEQYF. This chain uses TRBV5-4 with TRBJ2-7, with a weak D call TRBD1 (5 bases). Trimming cost V 2 bases and J 7 bases, with 7 bases left between them. The CDR3 is made up of 11 amino acids. CDR1 and CDR2 from the germline V gene are SGHNT and YYREEE (reference sequence).

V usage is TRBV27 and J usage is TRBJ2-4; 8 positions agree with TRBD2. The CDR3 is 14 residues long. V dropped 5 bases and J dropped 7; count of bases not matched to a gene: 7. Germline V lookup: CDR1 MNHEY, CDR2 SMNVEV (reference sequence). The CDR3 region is CASSPRTSRNIQYF. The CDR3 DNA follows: TGTGCCAGCAGTCCGCGGACTAGCCGGAACATTCAGTACTTC.

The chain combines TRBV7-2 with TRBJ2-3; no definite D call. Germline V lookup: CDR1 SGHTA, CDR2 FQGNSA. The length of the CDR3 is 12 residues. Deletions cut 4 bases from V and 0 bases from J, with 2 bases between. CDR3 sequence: CASSSSTDTQYF. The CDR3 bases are TGTGCCAGCAGCTCTAGCACAGATACGCAGTATTTT. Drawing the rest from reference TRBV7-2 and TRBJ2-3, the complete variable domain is GAGVSQSPSNKVTEKGKDVELRCDPISGHTALYWYRQSLGQGLEFLIYFQGNSAPDKSGLPSDRFSAERTGGSVSTLTIQRTQQEDSAVYLCASSSSTDTQYFGPGTRLTVL.

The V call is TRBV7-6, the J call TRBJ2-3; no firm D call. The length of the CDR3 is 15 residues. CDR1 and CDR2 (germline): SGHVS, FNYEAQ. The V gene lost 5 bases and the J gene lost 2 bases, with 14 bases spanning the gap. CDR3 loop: CASSDPGRNTDTQYF. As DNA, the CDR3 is TGTGCCAGCAGCGACCCTGGAAGGAACACAGATACGCAGTATTTT.

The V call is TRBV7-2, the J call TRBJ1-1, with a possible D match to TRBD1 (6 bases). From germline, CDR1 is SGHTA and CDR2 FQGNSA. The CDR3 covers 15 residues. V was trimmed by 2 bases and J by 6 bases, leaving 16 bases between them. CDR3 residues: CASSLLPGVAPEAFF. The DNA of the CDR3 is TGTGCCAGCAGCTTATTGCCAGGGGTGGCCCCTGAAGCTTTCTTT.

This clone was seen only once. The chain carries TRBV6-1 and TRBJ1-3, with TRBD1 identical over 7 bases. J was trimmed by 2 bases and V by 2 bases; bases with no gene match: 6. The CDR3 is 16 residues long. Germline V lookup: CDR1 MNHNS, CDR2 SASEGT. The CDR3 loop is CASSEQPRGTGNTIYF. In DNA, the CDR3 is TGTGCCAGCAGTGAACAACCCAGGGGGACTGGAAACACCATATATTTT.

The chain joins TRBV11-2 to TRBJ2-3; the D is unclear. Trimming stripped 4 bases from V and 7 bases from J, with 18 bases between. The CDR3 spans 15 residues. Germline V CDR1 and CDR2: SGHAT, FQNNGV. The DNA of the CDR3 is TGTGCCAGCAGCTCCCCCTTTGGTGGGGTGTATACGCAGTATTTT. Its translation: CASSSPFGGVYTQYF.

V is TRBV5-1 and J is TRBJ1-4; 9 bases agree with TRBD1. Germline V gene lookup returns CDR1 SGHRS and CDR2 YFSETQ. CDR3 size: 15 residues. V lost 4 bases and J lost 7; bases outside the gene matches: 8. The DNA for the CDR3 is TGCGCCAGCAGCCTACCTGGGACAGGGAGTGAAAAACTGTTTTTT. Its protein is CASSLPGTGSEKLFF.

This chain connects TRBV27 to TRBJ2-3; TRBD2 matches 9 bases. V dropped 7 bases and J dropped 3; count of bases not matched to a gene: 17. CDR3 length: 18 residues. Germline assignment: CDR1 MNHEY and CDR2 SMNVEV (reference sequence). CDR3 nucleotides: TGTGCCAGCATCAAGGGGCGTAGCGGGAGTGGAGGGACAGATACGCAGTATTTT. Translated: CASIKGRSGSGGTDTQYF.

CDR3 amino acids: CASSRTGLLLEQYF. DNA of the CDR3: TGTGCCAGCAGTCGGACAGGCCTGCTGCTGGAGCAGTACTTC. The chain joins TRBV28 to TRBJ2-7; 7 bases align to TRBD1. Trimming at V came to 5 bases and at J to 7 bases, leaving 11 bases not matched to a gene. This CDR3 has 14 residues. The germline V gene encodes CDR1 MDHEN and CDR2 SYDVKM.

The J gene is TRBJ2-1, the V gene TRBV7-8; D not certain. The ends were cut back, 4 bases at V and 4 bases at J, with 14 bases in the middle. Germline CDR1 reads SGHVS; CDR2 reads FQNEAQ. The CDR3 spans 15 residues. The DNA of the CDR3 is TGTGCCAGCAGCTCCCTACCGAAGGGATACAATGAGCAGTTCTTC. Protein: CASSSLPKGYNEQFF.

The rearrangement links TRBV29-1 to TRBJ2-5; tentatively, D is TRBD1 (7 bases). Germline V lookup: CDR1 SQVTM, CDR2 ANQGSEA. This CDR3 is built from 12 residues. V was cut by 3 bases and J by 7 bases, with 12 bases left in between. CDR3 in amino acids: CSVEGQGGTQYF. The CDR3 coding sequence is TGCAGCGTTGAGGGGCAGGGGGGGACCCAGTACTTC.

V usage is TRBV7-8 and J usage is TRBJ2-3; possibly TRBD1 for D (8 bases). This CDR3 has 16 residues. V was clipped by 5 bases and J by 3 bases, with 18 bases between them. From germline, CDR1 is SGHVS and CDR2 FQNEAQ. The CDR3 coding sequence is TGTGCCAGCAGCACCAGGGGGCGGGGGTTGACAGATACGCAGTATTTT. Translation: CASSTRGRGLTDTQYF.